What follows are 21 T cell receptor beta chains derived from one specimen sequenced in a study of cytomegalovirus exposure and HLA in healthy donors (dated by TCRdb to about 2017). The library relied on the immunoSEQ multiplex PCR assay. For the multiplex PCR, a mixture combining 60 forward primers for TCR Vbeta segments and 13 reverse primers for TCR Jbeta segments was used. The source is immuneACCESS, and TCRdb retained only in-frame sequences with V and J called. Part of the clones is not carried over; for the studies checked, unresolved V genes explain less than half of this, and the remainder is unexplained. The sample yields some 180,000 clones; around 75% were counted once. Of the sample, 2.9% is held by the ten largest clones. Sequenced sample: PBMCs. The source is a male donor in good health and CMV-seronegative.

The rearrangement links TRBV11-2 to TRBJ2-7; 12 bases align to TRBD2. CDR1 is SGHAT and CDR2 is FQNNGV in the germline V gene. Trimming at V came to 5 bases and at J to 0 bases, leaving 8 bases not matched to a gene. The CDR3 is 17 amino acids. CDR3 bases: TGTGCCAGCAGCCTCACCACGACTAGCGGGAGCTCCTACGAGCAGTACTTC. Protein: CASSLTTTSGSSYEQYF.

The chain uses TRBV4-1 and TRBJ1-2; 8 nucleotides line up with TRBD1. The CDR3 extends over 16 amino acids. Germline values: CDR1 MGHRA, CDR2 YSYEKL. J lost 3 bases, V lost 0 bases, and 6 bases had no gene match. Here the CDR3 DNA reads TGCGCCAGCAGCCAAGATAGGGCGGACAGGGACTATGGCTACACCTTC. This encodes CASSQDRADRDYGYTF.

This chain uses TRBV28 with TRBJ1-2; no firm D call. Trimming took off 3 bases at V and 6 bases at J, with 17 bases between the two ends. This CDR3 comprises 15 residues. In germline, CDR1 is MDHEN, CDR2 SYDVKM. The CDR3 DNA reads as TGTGCCAGCAGTTTGGCAGATCTAGTACTAAATGGCTACACCTTC. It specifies CASSLADLVLNGYTF.

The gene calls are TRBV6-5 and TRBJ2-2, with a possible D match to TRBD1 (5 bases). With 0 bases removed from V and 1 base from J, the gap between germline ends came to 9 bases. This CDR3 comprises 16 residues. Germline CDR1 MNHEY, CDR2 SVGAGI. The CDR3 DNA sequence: TGTGCCAGCAGTTACTCCCCCCAGGGGAACACCGGGGAGCTGTTTTTT. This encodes CASSYSPQGNTGELFF.

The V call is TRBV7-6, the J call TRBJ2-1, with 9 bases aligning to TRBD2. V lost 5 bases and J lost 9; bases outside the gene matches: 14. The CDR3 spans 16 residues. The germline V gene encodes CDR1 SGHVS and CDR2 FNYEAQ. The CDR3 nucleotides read TGTGCCAGCAGCCAGTGGGTAGCGGGAGAAAGGATTGAGCAGTTCTTC. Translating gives CASSQWVAGERIEQFF.

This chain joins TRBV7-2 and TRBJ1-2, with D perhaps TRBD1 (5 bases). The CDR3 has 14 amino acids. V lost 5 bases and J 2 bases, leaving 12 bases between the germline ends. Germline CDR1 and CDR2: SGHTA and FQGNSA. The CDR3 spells CASSLPGGNYGYTF. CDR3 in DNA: TGTGCCAGCAGCCTCCCGGGGGGAAACTATGGCTACACCTTC.

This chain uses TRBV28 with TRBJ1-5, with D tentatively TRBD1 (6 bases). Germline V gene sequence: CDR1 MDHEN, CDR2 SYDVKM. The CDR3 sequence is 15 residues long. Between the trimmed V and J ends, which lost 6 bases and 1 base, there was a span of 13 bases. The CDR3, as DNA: TGTGCCAGCAGCCGTACAGGGTCCAGCAATCAGCCCCAGCATTTT. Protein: CASSRTGSSNQPQHF.

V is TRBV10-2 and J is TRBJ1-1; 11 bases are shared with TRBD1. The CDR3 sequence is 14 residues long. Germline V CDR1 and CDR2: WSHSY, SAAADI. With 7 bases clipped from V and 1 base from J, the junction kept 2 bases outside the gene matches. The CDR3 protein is CASTGTGGNTEAFF. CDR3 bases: TGCGCCAGCACCGGGACAGGGGGGAACACTGAAGCTTTCTTT.

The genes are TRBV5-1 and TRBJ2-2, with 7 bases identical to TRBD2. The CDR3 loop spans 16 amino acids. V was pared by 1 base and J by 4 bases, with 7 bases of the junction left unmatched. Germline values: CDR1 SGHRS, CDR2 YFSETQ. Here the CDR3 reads CASSLSPGRATGELFF. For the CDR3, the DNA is TGCGCCAGCAGCTTGAGCCCAGGGAGGGCCACCGGGGAGCTGTTTTTT. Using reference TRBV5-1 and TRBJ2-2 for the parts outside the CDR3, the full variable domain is KAGVTQTPRYLIKTRGQQVTLSCSPISGHRSVSWYQQTPGQGLQFLFEYFSETQRNKGNFPGRFSGRQFSNSRSEMNVSTLELGDSALYLCASSLSPGRATGELFFGEGSRLTVL.

DNA for the CDR3: TGTGCCAGCAGCGAGCGAAACAGGGCGTCCTACAATGAGCAGTTCTTC. It codes for CASSERNRASYNEQFF. The V call is TRBV25-1, the J call TRBJ2-1; possibly TRBD1 for D (6 bases). The CDR3 consists of 16 residues. From germline, CDR1 is MGHDK and CDR2 SYGVNS. V lost 6 bases and J lost 1, with 16 bases in between.

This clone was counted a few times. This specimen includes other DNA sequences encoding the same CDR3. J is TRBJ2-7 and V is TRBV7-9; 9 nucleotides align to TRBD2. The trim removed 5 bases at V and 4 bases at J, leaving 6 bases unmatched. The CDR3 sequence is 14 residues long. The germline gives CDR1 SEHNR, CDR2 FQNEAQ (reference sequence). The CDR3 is CASSPPTSGYEQYF. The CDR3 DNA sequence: TGTGCCAGCAGCCCTCCGACTAGCGGTTACGAGCAGTACTTC.

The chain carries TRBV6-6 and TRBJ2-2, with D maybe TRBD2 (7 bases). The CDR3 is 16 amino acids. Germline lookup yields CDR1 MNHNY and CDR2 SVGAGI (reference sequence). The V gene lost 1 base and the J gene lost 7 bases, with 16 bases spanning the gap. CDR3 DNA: TGTGCCAGCAGTTACTGGGGGGGCGAGTCCCGCGGGGAGCTGTTTTTT. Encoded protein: CASSYWGGESRGELFF.

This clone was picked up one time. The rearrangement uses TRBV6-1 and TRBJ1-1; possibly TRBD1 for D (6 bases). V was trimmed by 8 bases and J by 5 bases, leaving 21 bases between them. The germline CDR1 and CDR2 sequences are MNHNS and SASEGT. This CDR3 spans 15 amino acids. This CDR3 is CASLPRTGGTTEAFF. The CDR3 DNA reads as TGTGCCAGCCTTCCCAGGACGGGGGGCACGACTGAAGCTTTCTTT.

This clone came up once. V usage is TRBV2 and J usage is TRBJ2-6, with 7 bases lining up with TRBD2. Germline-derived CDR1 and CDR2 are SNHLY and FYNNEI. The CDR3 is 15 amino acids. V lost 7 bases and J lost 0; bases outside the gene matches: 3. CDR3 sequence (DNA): TGTGCCAGCACGACGGGGGGCTCTGGGGCCAACGTCCTGACTTTC. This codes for CASTTGGSGANVLTF.

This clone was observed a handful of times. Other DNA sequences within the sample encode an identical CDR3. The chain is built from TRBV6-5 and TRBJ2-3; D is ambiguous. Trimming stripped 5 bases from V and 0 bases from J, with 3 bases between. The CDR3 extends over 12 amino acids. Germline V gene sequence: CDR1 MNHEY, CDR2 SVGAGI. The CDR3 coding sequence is TGTGCCAGCAGTCCGAGCACAGATACGCAGTATTTT. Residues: CASSPSTDTQYF.

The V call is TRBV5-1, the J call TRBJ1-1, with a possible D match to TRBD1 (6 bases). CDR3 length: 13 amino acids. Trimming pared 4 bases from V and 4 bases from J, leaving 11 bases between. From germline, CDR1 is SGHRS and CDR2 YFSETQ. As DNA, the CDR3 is TGCGCCAGCAGCAGGGGGTCCGGCACTGAAGCTTTCTTT. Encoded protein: CASSRGSGTEAFF.

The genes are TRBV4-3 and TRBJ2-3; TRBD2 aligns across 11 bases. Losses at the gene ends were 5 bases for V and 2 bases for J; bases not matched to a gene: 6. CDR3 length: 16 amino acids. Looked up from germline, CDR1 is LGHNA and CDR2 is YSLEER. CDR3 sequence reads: CASSSGLAGLTDTQYF. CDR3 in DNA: TGCGCCAGCAGCTCCGGACTAGCGGGCCTCACAGATACGCAGTATTTT.

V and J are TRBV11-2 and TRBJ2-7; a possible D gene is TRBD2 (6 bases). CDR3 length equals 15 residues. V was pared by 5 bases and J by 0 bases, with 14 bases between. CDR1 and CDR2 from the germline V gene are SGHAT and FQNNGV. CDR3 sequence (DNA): TGTGCCAGCAGCCCAGGTCGCGGGGTCTCCTACGAGCAGTACTTC. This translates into CASSPGRGVSYEQYF.

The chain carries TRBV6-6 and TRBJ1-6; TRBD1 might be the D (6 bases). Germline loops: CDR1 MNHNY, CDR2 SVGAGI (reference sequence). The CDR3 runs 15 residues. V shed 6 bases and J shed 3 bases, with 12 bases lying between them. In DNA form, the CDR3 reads TGTGCCAGCAGGGACAGCTATTACTATAATTCACCCCTCCACTTT. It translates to CASRDSYYYNSPLHF.

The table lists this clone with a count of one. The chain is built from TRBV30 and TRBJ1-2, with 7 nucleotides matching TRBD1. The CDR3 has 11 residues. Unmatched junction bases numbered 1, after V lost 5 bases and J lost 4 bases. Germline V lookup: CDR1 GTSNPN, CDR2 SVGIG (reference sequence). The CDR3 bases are TGTGCCTGGCACAGGGGCTATGGCTACACCTTC. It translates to CAWHRGYGYTF.

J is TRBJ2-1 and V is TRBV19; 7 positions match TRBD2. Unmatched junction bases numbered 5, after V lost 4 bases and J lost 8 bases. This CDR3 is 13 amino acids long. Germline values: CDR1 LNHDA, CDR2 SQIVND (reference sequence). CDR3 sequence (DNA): TGTGCCAGTAGTACTAGCGGAAGCTATGAGCAGTTCTTC. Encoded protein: CASSTSGSYEQFF.